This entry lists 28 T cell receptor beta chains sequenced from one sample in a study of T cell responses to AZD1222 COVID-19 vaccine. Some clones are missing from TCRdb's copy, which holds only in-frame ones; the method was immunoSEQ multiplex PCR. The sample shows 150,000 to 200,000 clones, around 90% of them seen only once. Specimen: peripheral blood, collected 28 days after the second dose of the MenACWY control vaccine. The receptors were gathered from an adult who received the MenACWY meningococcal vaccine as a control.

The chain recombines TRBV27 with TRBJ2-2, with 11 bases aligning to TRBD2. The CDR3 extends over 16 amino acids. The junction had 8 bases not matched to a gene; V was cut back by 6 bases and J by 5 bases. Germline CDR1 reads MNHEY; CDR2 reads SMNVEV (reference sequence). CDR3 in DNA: TGTGCCAGCAGCCTTCTAGCGGGAGGAGGGACCGGGGAGCTGTTTTTT. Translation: CASSLLAGGGTGELFF.

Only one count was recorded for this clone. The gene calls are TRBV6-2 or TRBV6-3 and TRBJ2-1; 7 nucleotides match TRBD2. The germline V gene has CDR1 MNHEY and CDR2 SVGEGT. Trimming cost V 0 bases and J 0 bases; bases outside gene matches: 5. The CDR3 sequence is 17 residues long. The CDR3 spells CASSYSSGGSSYNEQFF. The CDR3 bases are TGTGCCAGCAGTTACTCGTCTGGCGGGAGCTCCTACAATGAGCAGTTCTTC.

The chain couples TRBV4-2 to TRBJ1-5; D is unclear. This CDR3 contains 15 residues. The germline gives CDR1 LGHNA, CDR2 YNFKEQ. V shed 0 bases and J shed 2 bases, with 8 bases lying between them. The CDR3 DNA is TGTGCCAGCAGCCAAGAGGGAGGGCGCAATCAGCCCCAGCATTTT. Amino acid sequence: CASSQEGGRNQPQHF.

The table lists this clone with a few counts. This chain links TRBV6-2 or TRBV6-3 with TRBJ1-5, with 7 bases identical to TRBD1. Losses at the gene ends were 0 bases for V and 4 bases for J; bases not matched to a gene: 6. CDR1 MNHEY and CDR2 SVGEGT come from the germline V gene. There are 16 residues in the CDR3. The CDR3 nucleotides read TGTGCCAGCAGTTACTCGAGCAGGGGGGGGAATCAGCCCCAGCATTTT. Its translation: CASSYSSRGGNQPQHF.

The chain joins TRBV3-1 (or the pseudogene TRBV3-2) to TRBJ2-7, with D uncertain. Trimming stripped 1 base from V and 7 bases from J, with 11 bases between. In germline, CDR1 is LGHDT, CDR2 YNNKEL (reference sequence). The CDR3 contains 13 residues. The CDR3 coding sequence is TGTGCCAGCAGCCAAGTGGTCGGACGGGAGCAGTACTTC. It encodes CASSQVVGREQYF.

The CDR3 protein is CASSPGGRGGTEAFF. CDR3 bases: TGTGCCAGTAGTCCCGGGGGCAGGGGAGGAACTGAAGCTTTCTTT. V is TRBV19 and J is TRBJ1-1; TRBD1 is a possible D gene (6 bases). Trimming pared 5 bases from V and 5 bases from J, leaving 18 bases between. CDR3 size: 15 residues. From germline, CDR1 is LNHDA and CDR2 SQIVND (reference sequence).

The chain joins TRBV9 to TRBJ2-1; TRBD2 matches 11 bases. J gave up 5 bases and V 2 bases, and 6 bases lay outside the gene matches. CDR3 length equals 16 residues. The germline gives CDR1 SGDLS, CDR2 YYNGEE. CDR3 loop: CASSVLAGGTNNEQFF. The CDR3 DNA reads TGTGCCAGCAGCGTCCTAGCGGGGGGAACAAACAATGAGCAGTTCTTC.

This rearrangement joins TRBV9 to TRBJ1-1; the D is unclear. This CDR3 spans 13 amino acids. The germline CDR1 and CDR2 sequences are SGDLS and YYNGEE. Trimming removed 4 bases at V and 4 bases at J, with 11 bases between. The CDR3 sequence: CASSLSRATEAFF. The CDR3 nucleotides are TGTGCCAGCAGCCTATCTCGGGCCACTGAAGCTTTCTTT.

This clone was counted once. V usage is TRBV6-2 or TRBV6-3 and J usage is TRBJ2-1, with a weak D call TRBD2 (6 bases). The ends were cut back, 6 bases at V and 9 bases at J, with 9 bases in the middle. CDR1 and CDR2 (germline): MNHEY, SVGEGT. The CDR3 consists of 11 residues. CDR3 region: CASSQGGEQFF. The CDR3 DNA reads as TGTGCCAGCAGCCAGGGAGGTGAGCAGTTCTTC.

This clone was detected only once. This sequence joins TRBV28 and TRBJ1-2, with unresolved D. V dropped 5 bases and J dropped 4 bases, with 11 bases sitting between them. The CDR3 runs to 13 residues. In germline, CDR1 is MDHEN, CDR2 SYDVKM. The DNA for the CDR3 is TGTGCCAGCAGTACTCAAGGCCTCTATGGCTACACCTTC. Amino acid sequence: CASSTQGLYGYTF.

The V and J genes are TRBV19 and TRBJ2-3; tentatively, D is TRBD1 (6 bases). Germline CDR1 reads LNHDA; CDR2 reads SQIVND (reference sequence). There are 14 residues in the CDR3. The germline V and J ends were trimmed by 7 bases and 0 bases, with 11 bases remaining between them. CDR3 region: CASTWTASTDTQYF. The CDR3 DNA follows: TGTGCCAGTACCTGGACAGCTAGCACAGATACGCAGTATTTT.

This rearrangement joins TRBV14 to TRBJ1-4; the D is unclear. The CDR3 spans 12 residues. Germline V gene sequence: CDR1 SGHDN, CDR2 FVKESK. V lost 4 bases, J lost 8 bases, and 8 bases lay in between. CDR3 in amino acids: CASSRSREKLFF. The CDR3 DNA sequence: TGTGCCAGCAGCCGATCCAGGGAAAAACTGTTTTTT.

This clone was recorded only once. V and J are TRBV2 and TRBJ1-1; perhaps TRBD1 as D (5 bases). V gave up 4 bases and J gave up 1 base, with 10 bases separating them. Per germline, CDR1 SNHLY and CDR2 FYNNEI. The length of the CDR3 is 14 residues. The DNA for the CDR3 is TGTGCCAGCAGTGTTCAGGACACGAACACTGAAGCTTTCTTT. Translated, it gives CASSVQDTNTEAFF.

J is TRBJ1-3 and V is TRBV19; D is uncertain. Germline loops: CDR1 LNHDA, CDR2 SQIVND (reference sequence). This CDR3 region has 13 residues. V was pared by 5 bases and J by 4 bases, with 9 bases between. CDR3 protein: CASSSGHGNTIYF. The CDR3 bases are TGTGCCAGTAGTTCGGGCCACGGAAACACCATATATTTT.

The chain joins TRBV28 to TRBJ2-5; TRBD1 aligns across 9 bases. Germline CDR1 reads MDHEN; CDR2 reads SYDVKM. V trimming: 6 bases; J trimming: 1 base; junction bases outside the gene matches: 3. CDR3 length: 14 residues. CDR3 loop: CASSRQGVQETQYF. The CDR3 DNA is TGTGCCAGCAGCCGACAGGGGGTCCAAGAGACCCAGTACTTC.

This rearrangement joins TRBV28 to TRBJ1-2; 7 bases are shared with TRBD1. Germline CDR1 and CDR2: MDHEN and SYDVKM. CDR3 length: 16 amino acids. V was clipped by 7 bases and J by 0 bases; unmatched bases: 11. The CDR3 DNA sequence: TGTGCCAGCAATTCTTTGACAGGGTTAGCTAACTATGGCTACACCTTC. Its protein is CASNSLTGLANYGYTF.

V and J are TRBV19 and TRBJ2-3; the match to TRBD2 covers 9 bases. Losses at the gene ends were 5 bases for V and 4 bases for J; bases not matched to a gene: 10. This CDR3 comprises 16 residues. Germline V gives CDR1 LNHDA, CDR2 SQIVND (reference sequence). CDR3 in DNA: TGTGCCAGTAGTCCCGTTAGCGGGGGAGCCCCAGATACGCAGTATTTT. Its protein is CASSPVSGGAPDTQYF.

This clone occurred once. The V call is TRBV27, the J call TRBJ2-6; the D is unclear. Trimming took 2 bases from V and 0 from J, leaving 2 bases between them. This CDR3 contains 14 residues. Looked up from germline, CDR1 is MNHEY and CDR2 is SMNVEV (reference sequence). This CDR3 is CASSLDSGANVLTF. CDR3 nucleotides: TGTGCCAGCAGTTTAGACTCTGGGGCCAACGTCCTGACTTTC.

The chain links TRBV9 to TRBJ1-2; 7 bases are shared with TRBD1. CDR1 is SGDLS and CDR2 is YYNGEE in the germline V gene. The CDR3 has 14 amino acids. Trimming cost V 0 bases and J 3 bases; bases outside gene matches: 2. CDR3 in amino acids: CASSVETGDYGYTF. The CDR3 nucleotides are TGTGCCAGCAGCGTAGAAACAGGGGACTATGGCTACACCTTC.

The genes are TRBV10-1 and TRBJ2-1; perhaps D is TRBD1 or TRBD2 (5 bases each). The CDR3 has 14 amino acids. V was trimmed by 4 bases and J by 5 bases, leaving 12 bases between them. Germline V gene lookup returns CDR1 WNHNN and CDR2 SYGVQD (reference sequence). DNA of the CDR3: TGCGCCAGCAGTGTCTCCCTGGGGGACAATGAGCAGTTCTTC. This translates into CASSVSLGDNEQFF.

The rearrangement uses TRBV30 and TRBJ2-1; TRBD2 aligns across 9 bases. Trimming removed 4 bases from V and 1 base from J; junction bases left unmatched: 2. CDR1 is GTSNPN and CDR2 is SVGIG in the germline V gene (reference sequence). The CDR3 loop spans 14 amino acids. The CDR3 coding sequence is TGTGCCTGGAAGACTAGCGGTTCCTACAATGAGCAGTTCTTC. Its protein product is CAWKTSGSYNEQFF.

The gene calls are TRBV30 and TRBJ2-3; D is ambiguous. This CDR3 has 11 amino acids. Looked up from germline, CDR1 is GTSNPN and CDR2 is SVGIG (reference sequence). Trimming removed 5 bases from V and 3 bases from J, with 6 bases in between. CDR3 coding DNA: TGTGCCTGGGAACGGACAGATACGCAGTATTTT. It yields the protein CAWERTDTQYF.

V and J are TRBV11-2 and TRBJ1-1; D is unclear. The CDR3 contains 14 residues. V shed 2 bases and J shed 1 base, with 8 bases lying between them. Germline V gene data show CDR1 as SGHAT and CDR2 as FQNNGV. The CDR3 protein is CASSLSGGNTEAFF. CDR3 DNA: TGTGCCAGCAGCTTATCGGGAGGGAACACTGAAGCTTTCTTT. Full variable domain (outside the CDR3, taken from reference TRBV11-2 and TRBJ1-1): EAGVAQSPRYKIIEKRQSVAFWCNPISGHATLYWYQQILGQGPKLLIQFQNNGVVDDSQLPKDRFSAERLKGVDSTLKIQPAKLEDSAVYLCASSLSGGNTEAFFGQGTRLTVV.

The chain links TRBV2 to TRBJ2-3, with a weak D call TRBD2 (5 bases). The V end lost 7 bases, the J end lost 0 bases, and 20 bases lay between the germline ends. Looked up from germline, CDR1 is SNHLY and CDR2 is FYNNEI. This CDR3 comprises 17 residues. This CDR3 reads CASTRSGGQSSTDTQYF. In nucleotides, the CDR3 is TGTGCCAGCACTAGGAGTGGCGGGCAGTCTAGCACAGATACGCAGTATTTT.

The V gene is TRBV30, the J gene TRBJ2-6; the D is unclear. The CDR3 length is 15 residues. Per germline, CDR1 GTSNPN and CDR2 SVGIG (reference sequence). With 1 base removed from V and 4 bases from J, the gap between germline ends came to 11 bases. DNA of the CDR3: TGTGCCTGGAGTGCACGCCTACGGGGGGCCAACGTCCTGACTTTC. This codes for CAWSARLRGANVLTF.

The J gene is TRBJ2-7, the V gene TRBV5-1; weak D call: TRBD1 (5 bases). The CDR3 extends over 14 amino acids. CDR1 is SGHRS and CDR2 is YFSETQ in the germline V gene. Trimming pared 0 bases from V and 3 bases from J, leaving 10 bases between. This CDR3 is CASSLEQGVYEQYF. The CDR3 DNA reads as TGCGCCAGCAGCTTGGAGCAGGGCGTCTACGAGCAGTACTTC.

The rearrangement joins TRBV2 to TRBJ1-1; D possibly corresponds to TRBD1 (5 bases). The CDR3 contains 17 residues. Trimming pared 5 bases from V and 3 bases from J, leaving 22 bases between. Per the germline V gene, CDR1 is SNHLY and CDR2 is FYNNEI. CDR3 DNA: TGTGCCAGCAGTTCAGACAGTTCTAGCGTGCCGGACACTGAAGCTTTCTTT. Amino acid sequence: CASSSDSSSVPDTEAFF.

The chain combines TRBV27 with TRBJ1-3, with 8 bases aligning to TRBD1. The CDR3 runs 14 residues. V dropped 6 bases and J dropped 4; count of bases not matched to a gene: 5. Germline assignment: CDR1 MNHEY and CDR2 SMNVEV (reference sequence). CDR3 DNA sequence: TGTGCCAGCAGGCAACAGGGGGGAGGAAACACCATATATTTT. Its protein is CASRQQGGGNTIYF.